This T cell receptor beta chain appears in the sequencing data of a study of cytomegalovirus exposure and HLA in healthy donors. 60 Vbeta and 13 Jbeta primers were used in PCR. The table came from immunoSEQ multiplex PCR; TCRdb's copy has only in-frame clones and leaves some out. The table has about 240,000 clones, 82% seen once. Only one count was recorded for this clone. The antigen remains unidentified. V was clipped by 5 bases and J by 7 bases, with 17 bases between them. Germline CDR1 MDHEN, CDR2 SYDVKM. The CDR3 totals 14 residues. Findings of the study overall: Reportedly, a later analysis found an Asian-associated ancestry cluster had fewer N-insertions than the approximately 600-donor mean. TCR beta V- and J-gene trimming was later associated with a missense DCLRE1C variant. Accurate prediction of most subjects' HLA-A and HLA-B alleles from TCR beta sequences was reported. It was reportedly the case that the classifier diagnosed cytomegalovirus status with high specificity and sensitivity.

The J gene is TRBJ1-2, the V gene TRBV28, with D possibly TRBD1 on 6 matching bases. This clonotype was obtained from a woman in her forties in good health and CMV-seropositive. Material: PBMCs. CDR3 amino acids: CASSITRSGVGYTF. DNA for the CDR3: TGTGCCAGCAGTATCACGCGGTCAGGGGTTGGCTACACCTTC.